The 21 T cell receptor beta chains below come from one sample, sequenced in a study of blood T cell repertoires in COVID-19. The repertoire was sequenced with immunoSEQ multiplex PCR; TCRdb's copy has only in-frame clones and lacks some. This table has 90,000 to 100,000 clones, 75% to 90% appearing once. Sequencing was performed on peripheral blood. These receptors were collected from a man at least 80 years old with acute or convalescent COVID-19.

V is TRBV9 and J is TRBJ2-2, with 10 bases aligning to TRBD2. V lost 3 bases, J lost 4 bases, and 3 bases stayed unmatched. CDR3 size: 15 residues. Germline V CDR1 and CDR2: SGDLS, YYNGEE. The CDR3 region has the DNA TGTGCCAGCAGCGCGACTAGCGGGCTCACCGGGGAGCTGTTTTTT. This gives the protein CASSATSGLTGELFF.

The CDR3 spells CASSSRGASGANVLTF. The CDR3 DNA follows: TGTGCCAGCAGTTCGCGGGGAGCCTCTGGGGCCAACGTCCTGACTTTC. The V call is TRBV6-2 or TRBV6-3, the J call TRBJ2-6; possibly TRBD2 for D (6 bases). Between the trimmed V and J ends, which lost 4 bases and 0 bases, there was a span of 10 bases. This CDR3 contains 16 residues. CDR1 and CDR2 (germline): MNHEY, SVGEGT.

The gene calls are TRBV5-1 and TRBJ2-7, with 12 bases identical to TRBD2. Germline lookup yields CDR1 SGHRS and CDR2 YFSETQ. The CDR3 loop spans 16 amino acids. The trim removed 0 bases at V and 2 bases at J, leaving 3 bases unmatched. The CDR3 DNA sequence: TGCGCCAGCAGCTTGGCCGCTAGCGGGAGGGCCTACGAGCAGTACTTC. This sequence encodes CASSLAASGRAYEQYF.

The rearrangement joins TRBV14 to TRBJ2-2, with D possibly being TRBD1 (5 bases). Germline values: CDR1 SGHDN, CDR2 FVKESK. This CDR3 region has 15 residues. V was pared by 4 bases and J by 3 bases, with 12 bases between. This CDR3 is CASSPRAVDTGELFF. The CDR3 nucleotides are TGTGCCAGCAGCCCCAGGGCGGTTGACACCGGGGAGCTGTTTTTT.

The rearrangement links TRBV19 to TRBJ2-1, with D possibly being TRBD2 (5 bases). Germline assignment: CDR1 LNHDA and CDR2 SQIVND (reference sequence). The CDR3 runs 12 residues. Trimming took off 3 bases at V and 10 bases at J, with 10 bases between the two ends. The CDR3 DNA is TGTGCCAGTAGTATTCAAGCGGAGGAGCAGTTCTTC. Protein sequence: CASSIQAEEQFF.

The V and J genes are TRBV28 and TRBJ1-1; D not resolved. The CDR3 contains 15 residues. Germline V gene lookup returns CDR1 MDHEN and CDR2 SYDVKM. With 2 bases removed from V and 11 bases from J, the gap between germline ends came to 21 bases. In DNA, the CDR3 is TGTGCCAGCAGTTTACGGGCCACGCCGGGAGCGGATGCTTTCTTT. It yields the protein CASSLRATPGADAFF. Full variable domain (rest looked up from reference TRBV28 and TRBJ1-1): DVKVTQSSRYLVKRTGEKVFLECVQDMDHENMFWYRQDPGLGLRLIYFSYDVKMKEKGDIPEGYSVSREKKERFSLILESASTNQTSMYLCASSLRATPGADAFFGQGTRLTVV.

This sequence joins TRBV27 and TRBJ2-2, with TRBD2 identical over 13 bases. J lost 6 bases, V lost 0 bases, and 7 bases had no gene match. This CDR3 has 18 amino acids. Germline assignment: CDR1 MNHEY and CDR2 SMNVEV (reference sequence). The CDR3 nucleotides are TGTGCCAGCAGTTTATCGACACTAGCGGGAGGGCCCGCCGGGGAGCTGTTTTTT. Translation: CASSLSTLAGGPAGELFF.

The chain carries TRBV5-4 and TRBJ1-1; D possibly corresponds to TRBD1 (6 bases). Trimming removed 0 bases from V and 5 bases from J, with 11 bases in between. Germline values: CDR1 SGHNT, CDR2 YYREEE (reference sequence). The CDR3 contains 14 residues. The DNA for the CDR3 is TGTGCCAGCAGCTTGGACCTACAGGGAACTGAAGCTTTCTTT. It encodes CASSLDLQGTEAFF.

This chain uses TRBV5-1 with TRBJ2-5; D might be TRBD1 (6 bases). Germline V lookup: CDR1 SGHRS, CDR2 YFSETQ. The CDR3 runs to 14 residues. Trimming took 0 bases from V and 2 from J, leaving 8 bases between them. The CDR3 DNA reads as TGCGCCAGCAGCTTGGCCGGGACACAAGAGACCCAGTACTTC. It encodes CASSLAGTQETQYF. Looking up the rest from reference TRBV5-1 and TRBJ2-5 gives the full variable domain: KAGVTQTPRYLIKTRGQQVTLSCSPISGHRSVSWYQQTPGQGLQFLFEYFSETQRNKGNFPGRFSGRQFSNSRSEMNVSTLELGDSALYLCASSLAGTQETQYFGPGTRLLVL.

The chain couples TRBV18 to TRBJ1-1; 7 positions agree with TRBD1. V was clipped by 2 bases and J by 0 bases; unmatched bases: 3. Germline CDR1 is KGHSH and CDR2 is LQKENI. The CDR3 has 15 residues. The CDR3 sequence is CASSPRGQVNTEAFF. The CDR3 region has the DNA TGTGCCAGCTCACCAAGAGGACAGGTGAACACTGAAGCTTTCTTT.

The chain employs TRBV18 and TRBJ2-2; D call uncertain. V was cut by 1 base and J by 2 bases, with 11 bases left in between. This CDR3 spans 16 amino acids. Germline V gene data show CDR1 as KGHSH and CDR2 as LQKENI. The CDR3 region is CASSPQAVYNTGELFF. The CDR3 bases are TGTGCCAGCTCACCACAGGCGGTTTACAACACCGGGGAGCTGTTTTTT.

Here the CDR3 reads CASRLRDFYGELFF. CDR3 sequence (DNA): TGTGCCAGCAGACTCCGGGACTTCTACGGGGAGCTGTTTTTT. The chain employs TRBV6-9 and TRBJ2-2, with a possible D match to TRBD2 (6 bases). Germline V gene data show CDR1 as MNHGY and CDR2 as SVAAGI. The CDR3 is 14 residues long. Trimming removed 6 bases at V and 7 bases at J, with 15 bases between.

This chain links TRBV6-1 with TRBJ2-7; TRBD2 matches at 10 bases. V was pared by 0 bases and J by 4 bases, with 3 bases of the junction left unmatched. Germline V gene lookup returns CDR1 MNHNS and CDR2 SASEGT. The CDR3 totals 15 residues. As DNA, the CDR3 is TGTGCCAGCAGTGAAGCAGCGGGAGGGCCATACGAGCAGTACTTC. This translates into CASSEAAGGPYEQYF.

This chain links TRBV7-3 with TRBJ2-7; 10 nucleotides line up with TRBD1. The CDR3 length is 15 residues. Germline CDR1 and CDR2: SGHTA and FQGTGA. The V segment lost 2 bases and the J segment 5 bases; nucleotides outside the gene matches: 6. CDR3 nucleotides: TGTGCCAGCAGCTTAGGTGGGACAGGGGTGAACGAGCAGTACTTC. Protein product: CASSLGGTGVNEQYF.

This chain connects TRBV27 to TRBJ1-4; 7 bases match TRBD1. Germline lookup yields CDR1 MNHEY and CDR2 SMNVEV (reference sequence). Losses at the gene ends were 5 bases for V and 8 bases for J; bases not matched to a gene: 20. This CDR3 is 18 amino acids long. DNA for the CDR3: TGTGCCAGCAGTCTAAAACCCCTCAAGACAGGGTGGGGGGAAAAACTGTTTTTT. This translates into CASSLKPLKTGWGEKLFF.

In this sample, this clone turned up a few times. V gene TRBV28 combines with J gene TRBJ1-2; 7 bases align to TRBD1. This CDR3 comprises 13 residues. Looked up from germline, CDR1 is MDHEN and CDR2 is SYDVKM. V trimming: 10 bases; J trimming: 7 bases; junction bases outside the gene matches: 12. The CDR3 region is CATSQGDWSGYTF. CDR3 coding DNA: TGTGCCACCTCTCAGGGGGATTGGAGTGGCTACACCTTC.

The chain has TRBV5-4 and TRBJ2-2, with 8 bases that match TRBD1. This CDR3 has 15 amino acids. CDR1 is SGHNT, CDR2 YYREEE, per germline (reference sequence). V lost 5 bases, J lost 1 base, and 4 bases stayed unmatched. The CDR3 region is CASRPGTGNTGELFF. DNA of the CDR3: TGTGCCAGCAGGCCAGGGACAGGGAACACCGGGGAGCTGTTTTTT.

The J gene is TRBJ2-7, the V gene TRBV5-1; 14 bases line up with TRBD2. There are 18 residues in the CDR3. CDR1 and CDR2 (germline): SGHRS, YFSETQ. Trimming took 3 bases from V and 1 from J; bases not matched to a gene: 9. The CDR3 sequence: CASSSRLAGGSLSYEQYF. CDR3 DNA: TGCGCCAGCAGCTCGAGACTAGCGGGAGGGAGCTTGTCCTACGAGCAGTACTTC.

The chain employs TRBV4-1 and TRBJ1-1; 7 bases match TRBD1. V dropped 5 bases and J dropped 1; count of bases not matched to a gene: 7. Germline V CDR1 and CDR2: MGHRA, YSYEKL. CDR3 length: 15 amino acids. The DNA of the CDR3 is TGCGCCAGCAGCTACAGACAGGGTCGGAACACTGAAGCTTTCTTT. Protein: CASSYRQGRNTEAFF.

The chain couples TRBV19 to TRBJ2-2; 7 bases are shared with TRBD1. With 2 bases clipped from V and 5 bases from J, the junction kept 5 bases outside the gene matches. CDR1 and CDR2 from the germline V gene are LNHDA and SQIVND (reference sequence). The CDR3 runs to 15 residues. CDR3 nucleotides: TGTGCCAGTAGTATACCCAGACAGGGAACCGGGGAGCTGTTTTTT. This sequence encodes CASSIPRQGTGELFF.

V gene TRBV7-8 combines with J gene TRBJ2-2; 9 nucleotides match TRBD2. There are 16 residues in the CDR3. Per germline, CDR1 SGHVS and CDR2 FQNEAQ. V lost 0 bases to trimming and J lost 4 bases; unmatched junction nucleotides: 3. The CDR3 nucleotides are TGTGCCAGCAGCTTAGCGGGGACTAGCATCACCGGGGAGCTGTTTTTT. Translating gives CASSLAGTSITGELFF.